Below, 27 T cell receptor beta chains from the same sample are listed, as sequenced in a study of T-cell reconstitution after alpha-beta-depleted transplantation in children. What these receptors recognize is not known. Whole-study results and caveats: Fresh T-cell production supplied most of the T-cell counts and diversity seen one year after transplant.

For TCRbeta, the library was prepared with unique molecular identifiers. Each CDR3 protein is one row after TCRdb ran MiXCR on the PCR reads. The top ten hold 8.5% to 9.5% of the sample, which has some 300,000 distinct CDR3 sequences, around 7.3% seen once. The specimen was peripheral blood, collected 360 days after TCRalphabeta/CD19-depleted stem cell transplant. These receptors were obtained from a female patient aged 2-15 years who had a stem cell transplant for Fanconi anemia, so the T cells may come from the graft donor.

This clonotype was recorded a few times. Sequence at one end of the junction differs from germline and may be a read error. The chain uses TRBV14 and TRBJ2-1; D gene uncertain. The CDR3 is 14 residues long. Germline CDR1 and CDR2: SGHDN and FVKESK. The CDR3 region is CASSQVVGLHHPHF. CDR3 DNA sequence: TGTGCCAGCAGCCAAGTCGTAGGTCTTCACCATCCCCATTTC. Based on the CDR3 plus reference TRBV14 and TRBJ2-1, the full variable domain is EAGVTQFPSHSVIEKGQTVTLRCDPISGHDNLYWYRRVMGKEIKFLLHFVKESKQDESGMPNNRFLAERTGGTYSTLKVQPAELEDSGVYFCASSQVVGLHHPHFGPGTRLTVL.

The sample holds many counts of this clonotype. CDR3 residues: CASSYPPRVDTEAFF. The CDR3 DNA follows: TGTGCCAGCAGTTACCCCCCGAGGGTGGACACTGAAGCTTTCTTT. This rearrangement joins TRBV6-2 or TRBV6-3 to TRBJ1-1; D is undetermined. Trimming took 2 bases from V and 3 from J, leaving 13 bases between them. CDR1 and CDR2 from the germline V gene are MNHEY and SVGEGT. The CDR3 extends over 15 amino acids.

This clonotype was seen more than once but under ten times. The rearrangement links TRBV18 to TRBJ1-2, with a tentative D call TRBD1 (5 bases). Trimming removed 4 bases at V and 1 base at J, with 25 bases between. The germline CDR1 and CDR2 sequences are KGHSH and LQKENI. The CDR3 has 19 amino acids. The CDR3 here is CASSHLSGTLSRSNYGYTF. In DNA form, the CDR3 reads TGTGCCAGCTCACACTTATCCGGGACCCTCTCTAGGAGTAACTATGGCTACACCTTC.

At least ten counts were recorded for this clonotype. This chain connects TRBV6-5 to TRBJ1-5; D is possibly TRBD1 (5 bases). The germline V gene has CDR1 MNHEY and CDR2 SVGAGI. CDR3 length equals 14 residues. V was trimmed by 5 bases and J by 5 bases, leaving 13 bases between them. The CDR3 coding sequence is TGTGCCAGCAGTCTCAACAGGCTAGATCAGCCCCAGCATTTT. Amino acid sequence: CASSLNRLDQPQHF.

This clonotype has ten or more counts. CDR3 in DNA: TGTGCCAGCAGTCCATCAGACAGAGCACATGAGCAGTTCTTC. Translated: CASSPSDRAHEQFF. This rearrangement joins TRBV28 to TRBJ2-1; tentative D call: TRBD1 (5 bases). The CDR3 consists of 14 residues. CDR1 is MDHEN and CDR2 is SYDVKM in the germline V gene. Trimming removed 5 bases from V and 8 bases from J, with 16 bases in between.

This clonotype was counted many times. This chain links TRBV29-1 with TRBJ2-4, with D unresolved. Per the germline V gene, CDR1 is SQVTM and CDR2 is ANQGSEA. V gave up 6 bases and J gave up 0 bases, with 6 bases separating them. This CDR3 spans 12 amino acids. The CDR3 spells CSVALAKNIQYF. The DNA for the CDR3 is TGCAGCGTCGCCTTAGCCAAAAACATTCAGTACTTC.

At least ten counts were recorded for this clonotype. The rearrangement links TRBV29-1 to TRBJ1-4, with D maybe TRBD1 (5 bases). CDR1 and CDR2 from the germline V gene are SQVTM and ANQGSEA. The V end was cut by 3 bases, the J end by 8 bases, with 7 bases between. This CDR3 is built from 11 residues. The CDR3 sequence: CSVDGDEKLFF. CDR3 sequence (DNA): TGCAGCGTTGATGGGGACGAAAAACTGTTTTTT.

This clonotype was seen repeatedly, ten times or more. The rearrangement uses TRBV5-1 and TRBJ1-1; D is unresolved. Trimming took off 4 bases at V and 1 base at J, with 14 bases between the two ends. This CDR3 is built from 15 residues. Per the germline V gene, CDR1 is SGHRS and CDR2 is YFSETQ. The chain's CDR3 is CASSLGDMANTEAFF. The CDR3 DNA reads as TGCGCCAGCAGCCTTGGAGACATGGCGAACACTGAAGCTTTCTTT. Supplemented by reference TRBV5-1 and TRBJ1-1, the full variable domain reads KAGVTQTPRYLIKTRGQQVTLSCSPISGHRSVSWYQQTPGQGLQFLFEYFSETQRNKGNFPGRFSGRQFSNSRSEMNVSTLELGDSALYLCASSLGDMANTEAFFGQGTRLTVV.

This clonotype was recorded many times. CDR3 DNA: TGTGCCAGCAGTCCGAGGACCTCTGGAAACACCATATATTTT. The encoded protein is CASSPRTSGNTIYF. The genes are TRBV12-3 or TRBV12-4 and TRBJ1-3; unclear D gene. Trimming stripped 5 bases from V and 0 bases from J, with 8 bases between. CDR3 size: 14 residues.

This clonotype was recorded a few times. The gene calls are TRBV5-6 and TRBJ2-7; 7 bases fit TRBD1. CDR1 and CDR2 (germline): SGHDT, YYEEEE. The CDR3 has 14 amino acids. J gave up 2 bases and V 4 bases, and 6 bases lay outside the gene matches. CDR3 coding DNA: TGTGCCAGCAGCCCAGGGGGAGCCGCCTACGAGCAGTACTTC. Its protein product is CASSPGGAAYEQYF.

This clonotype appeared a few times. The rearrangement joins TRBV7-8 to TRBJ2-6; the D gene is possibly TRBD2 (5 bases). V was clipped by 9 bases and J by 4 bases, with 10 bases between them. CDR1 is SGHVS and CDR2 is FQNEAQ in the germline V gene. The CDR3 runs to 13 residues. The CDR3 region has the DNA TGTGCCAGTGGACGGGAAGGGGCCAACGTCCTGACTTTC. It codes for CASGREGANVLTF.

This clonotype was counted many times. This chain uses TRBV6-5 with TRBJ1-6, with D tentatively TRBD1 (6 bases). This CDR3 spans 12 amino acids. The V and J ends lost 4 bases and 9 bases respectively, with 7 bases between them. CDR1 and CDR2 (germline): MNHEY, SVGAGI. The DNA for the CDR3 is TGTGCCAGCAGTTTGGGGGCTTCACCCCTCCACTTT. Amino acid sequence: CASSLGASPLHF.

The chain is built from TRBV11-2 and TRBJ2-7, with TRBD2 identical over 12 bases. This CDR3 has 16 amino acids. In germline, CDR1 is SGHAT, CDR2 FQNNGV. Trimming took 5 bases from V and 2 from J; bases not matched to a gene: 7. The CDR3 bases are TGTGCCAGCAGCACCCGACTAGCGGGGGTTACCTACGAGCAGTACTTC. This encodes CASSTRLAGVTYEQYF.

The V call is TRBV4-3, the J call TRBJ1-6, with D unresolved. V shed 0 bases and J shed 9 bases, with 12 bases lying between them. Germline CDR1 LGHNA, CDR2 YSLEER. This CDR3 is built from 15 residues. In nucleotides, the CDR3 is TGCGCCAGCAGCCAAGAACCCCTCGGGTTTTCACCCCTCCACTTT. This gives the protein CASSQEPLGFSPLHF.

In its sample, this clonotype was seen many times. The V gene is TRBV5-1, the J gene TRBJ1-2; 7 bases agree with TRBD1. This CDR3 is 16 amino acids long. V lost 6 bases and J lost 8; bases outside the gene matches: 19. Germline CDR1 and CDR2: SGHRS and YFSETQ. CDR3 residues: CASTREGARGEGGYTF. CDR3 bases: TGCGCCAGCACGAGGGAAGGTGCCAGGGGGGAAGGAGGCTACACCTTC.

The rearrangement links TRBV24-1 to TRBJ1-5; D not resolved. CDR3 length: 12 residues. Trimming took 0 bases from V and 6 from J, leaving 2 bases between them. Germline V gene sequence: CDR1 KGHDR, CDR2 SFDVKD. CDR3 sequence reads: CATSDLGQPQHF. The CDR3 bases are TGTGCCACCAGTGATTTGGGTCAGCCCCAGCATTTT.

This clonotype was observed at least ten times. The rearrangement links TRBV18 to TRBJ2-1; D may match TRBD1 or TRBD2 (6 bases each). Germline V gene lookup returns CDR1 KGHSH and CDR2 LQKENI. V lost 3 bases, J lost 8 bases, and 17 bases lay in between. There are 15 residues in the CDR3. This CDR3 reads CASSPERGPNDEQFF. CDR3 coding DNA: TGTGCCAGCTCACCGGAACGGGGGCCGAACGATGAGCAGTTCTTC.

This clonotype was detected many times. The V gene is TRBV5-1, the J gene TRBJ2-1; D ambiguous. The CDR3 is 12 residues long. The V and J ends lost 1 base and 10 bases respectively, with 9 bases between them. Germline-derived CDR1 and CDR2 are SGHRS and YFSETQ. CDR3 residues: CASSLLRDEQFF. CDR3 coding DNA: TGCGCCAGCAGCTTGTTGCGAGACGAGCAGTTCTTC.

The chain combines TRBV21-1 with TRBJ1-2. TRBV21-1 is reported as a pseudogene. CDR3 length equals 17 residues. The CDR3 reads CASSKEESEGGGYGYTF. The CDR3 region has the DNA TGTGCCAGCAGCAAAGAGGAGAGCGAGGGAGGTGGCTATGGCTACACCTTC.

The sample holds many counts of this clonotype. The rearrangement joins TRBV12-3 or TRBV12-4 to TRBJ2-3; TRBD2 might be the D (5 bases). V was shortened by 6 bases and J by 1 base, with 8 bases between the two germline ends. The CDR3 extends over 13 amino acids. The CDR3 DNA is TGTGCCAGCAGCTTCGGGGGCACAGATACGCAGTATTTT. This sequence encodes CASSFGGTDTQYF.

This clonotype has more than one count but fewer than ten. This sequence joins TRBV3-1 and TRBJ1-3, with D unresolved. V lost 1 base and J 0 bases, leaving 13 bases between the germline ends. The CDR3 length is 17 residues. The germline CDR1 and CDR2 sequences are LGHDT and YNNKEL (reference sequence). This CDR3 reads CASSQVVGPSSGNTIYF. The CDR3 bases are TGTGCCAGCAGCCAAGTCGTAGGGCCTTCCTCTGGAAACACCATATATTTT.

The genes are TRBV27 and TRBJ2-1; 7 positions match TRBD2. This CDR3 spans 15 amino acids. The germline CDR1 and CDR2 sequences are MNHEY and SMNVEV (reference sequence). V dropped 1 base and J dropped 4; count of bases not matched to a gene: 4. For the CDR3, the DNA is TGTGCCAGCAGTTTATGGGGGGAGGGGTACAATGAGCAGTTCTTC. This sequence encodes CASSLWGEGYNEQFF.

This clonotype was recorded a few times. The V gene is TRBV28, the J gene TRBJ1-5; D unresolved. The CDR3 totals 11 residues. Germline CDR1 is MDHEN and CDR2 is SYDVKM. V gave up 5 bases and J gave up 4 bases, with 3 bases separating them. This chain's CDR3 is CASSGNQPQHF. CDR3 DNA: TGTGCCAGCAGTGGGAATCAGCCCCAGCATTTT.

In its sample, this clonotype was seen a few times. The rearrangement uses TRBV6-5 and TRBJ1-5; D uncertain. With 4 bases removed from V and 4 bases from J, the gap between germline ends came to 23 bases. CDR3 length equals 18 residues. From germline, CDR1 is MNHEY and CDR2 SVGAGI. CDR3 in amino acids: CASSSPHNWAMSNQPQHF. CDR3 bases: TGTGCCAGCAGTTCTCCTCATAACTGGGCCATGTCTAATCAGCCCCAGCATTTT.

In this sample, this clonotype turned up many times. The chain has TRBV5-1 and TRBJ2-7; a possible D gene is TRBD2 (5 bases). CDR1 and CDR2 (germline): SGHRS, YFSETQ. This CDR3 is built from 16 residues. Trimming stripped 4 bases from V and 3 bases from J, with 20 bases between. The CDR3 here is CASSETPGSSIYEQYF. The CDR3 DNA is TGCGCCAGCAGCGAAACCCCGGGATCCAGCATCTACGAGCAGTACTTC. The entire variable domain, with the rest obtained from reference TRBV5-1 and TRBJ2-7, is as follows: KAGVTQTPRYLIKTRGQQVTLSCSPISGHRSVSWYQQTPGQGLQFLFEYFSETQRNKGNFPGRFSGRQFSNSRSEMNVSTLELGDSALYLCASSETPGSSIYEQYFGPGTRLTVT.

CDR3: CAWSVGNPGANVLTF. CDR3 bases: TGTGCCTGGAGTGTAGGTAACCCTGGGGCCAACGTCCTGACTTTC. The chain has TRBV30 and TRBJ2-6; D is unclear. Germline CDR1 GTSNPN, CDR2 SVGIG (reference sequence). This CDR3 spans 15 amino acids. The V and J ends lost 0 bases and 2 bases respectively, with 8 bases between them.

This clonotype was counted many times. The chain joins TRBV5-1 to TRBJ2-3; the D gene could be TRBD1 or TRBD2 (5 bases each). CDR1 is SGHRS, CDR2 YFSETQ, per germline. The ends were cut back, 5 bases at V and 7 bases at J, with 20 bases in the middle. This CDR3 is 15 amino acids long. CDR3 in amino acids: CASSNGASDDYTQYF. The CDR3 bases are TGCGCCAGCAGTAACGGGGCGTCCGATGACTATACGCAGTATTTT.